The following is a T cell receptor beta chain sequence with its context. The data originate from a study of blood T cell repertoires in COVID-19. Germline-derived CDR1 and CDR2 are WNHNN and SYGVQD (reference sequence). Deletions cut 5 bases from V and 0 bases from J, with 7 bases between. This CDR3 is 13 amino acids long. Original processing notes: The assay estimated nucleated cells by amplifying reference gene primers. The method was immunoSEQ multiplex PCR; TCRdb's version includes in-frame clones alone and lacks a portion of them. Clonal size and the V and J genes are those of that table, whereas D and trimming came from the DNA. The sample lists about 200,000 clones; around 80% were seen once.

This clonotype was sampled from a woman in her seventies with acute or convalescent COVID-19. The chain uses TRBV10-1 and TRBJ1-1, with D unclear. Sequenced input: peripheral blood. The CDR3 loop reads CASSPDMNTEAFF. DNA for the CDR3: TGCGCCAGCAGTCCCGACATGAACACTGAAGCTTTCTTT.